This paragraph covers one T cell receptor (beta chain) sequence. This sample is part of a study of blood T cell repertoires in COVID-19. At the level of the study: Sources were T cells, B-cell-depleted T cells, or PBMCs; the material itself was cDNA or gDNA.

Looked up from germline, CDR1 is MNHEY and CDR2 is SMNVEV (reference sequence). V lost 6 bases to trimming and J lost 4 bases, with 22 bases between them. The CDR3 length is 16 residues. Measured with immunoSEQ multiplex PCR; TCRdb has only the in-frame clones, and not every one. The sample holds over 100,000 clones; around nine tenths are singletons and the top ten take about 4.5%. The sequence derives from a man aged 40-49 years with acute or convalescent COVID-19. The rearrangement joins TRBV27 to TRBJ2-7; D is possibly TRBD2 (5 bases). Sequenced material: peripheral blood. CDR3 nucleotides: TGTGCCAGCAGCATAGCCAAGGGAGTAGGGTCATACGAGCAGTACTTC. Its translation is CASSIAKGVGSYEQYF.